The 27 T cell receptor beta chains listed next were all sequenced from one sample in a study of T cell repertoires in cytomegalovirus infection. Their antigens remain unidentified. TCRdb ran MiXCR on the reads and lists one entry per CDR3 protein. The sample gives approximately 390,000 distinct CDR3 sequences, approximately 30% of which show up once; roughly 14% is in the top ten. The input for sequencing was cultured PBMCs, taken from culture after CMV antigen stimulation. The source of these receptors is a human donor in good health (CMV status not recorded). Some clones in this sample may be carry-over from other donors' samples.

The chain joins TRBV7-2 to TRBJ1-1; 7 nucleotides match TRBD1. V shed 2 bases, J shed 4 bases, and the junction held 7 bases outside the gene matches. CDR1 and CDR2 from the germline V gene are SGHTA and FQGNSA. There are 15 residues in the CDR3. CDR3 coding DNA: TGTGCCAGCAGCTTATTGACAGGGACGCCCACTGAAGCTTTCTTT. Encoded protein: CASSLLTGTPTEAFF.

J is TRBJ2-1 and V is TRBV5-1; 8 bases line up with TRBD1. Trimming removed 6 bases from V and 8 bases from J; junction bases left unmatched: 10. The CDR3 is 14 residues long. CDR1 and CDR2 (germline): SGHRS, YFSETQ. CDR3 region: CASMGGQATDEQFF. As DNA, the CDR3 is TGCGCCAGCATGGGGGGACAGGCGACAGATGAGCAGTTCTTC. Together with reference TRBV5-1 and TRBJ2-1, the CDR3 gives the full variable domain: KAGVTQTPRYLIKTRGQQVTLSCSPISGHRSVSWYQQTPGQGLQFLFEYFSETQRNKGNFPGRFSGRQFSNSRSEMNVSTLELGDSALYLCASMGGQATDEQFFGPGTRLTVL.

This clonotype was recorded at least ten times. This chain joins TRBV7-2 and TRBJ1-5, with 7 bases matching TRBD1. CDR1 and CDR2 (germline): SGHTA, FQGNSA. The V gene end was trimmed by 4 bases and the J gene end by 5 bases; junction bases not matched to a gene: 5. The CDR3 contains 14 residues. The CDR3 DNA sequence: TGTGCCAGCAGCTCCGGACAGGCCCATCAGCCCCAGCATTTT. It specifies CASSSGQAHQPQHF.

The genes are TRBV7-3 and TRBJ1-2, with unresolved D. Germline V CDR1 and CDR2: SGHTA, FQGTGA. This CDR3 spans 14 amino acids. Trimming took off 5 bases at V and 3 bases at J, with 13 bases between the two ends. The DNA for the CDR3 is TGTGCCAGCAGCCCCGACAACGCCGACTATGGCTACACCTTC. It codes for CASSPDNADYGYTF.

The genes are TRBV20-1 and TRBJ1-6; maybe TRBD1 (6 bases). The V end was cut by 3 bases, the J end by 7 bases, with 13 bases between. The germline V gene has CDR1 DFQATT and CDR2 SNEGSKA (reference sequence). The length of the CDR3 is 14 residues. CDR3 region: CSASGQGQNSPLHF. The CDR3 DNA sequence: TGCAGTGCTAGCGGGCAGGGACAAAATTCACCCCTCCACTTT.

This chain joins TRBV4-3 and TRBJ2-3; the D gene is possibly TRBD2 (6 bases). Trimming stripped 4 bases from V and 4 bases from J, with 24 bases between. This CDR3 has 18 amino acids. CDR1 LGHNA and CDR2 YSLEER come from the germline V gene. CDR3 DNA: TGCGCCAGCAGCCGGGGTAGGTTAACGGGAGAAGCTGCAGATACGCAGTATTTT. It encodes CASSRGRLTGEAADTQYF.

This clonotype appeared a few times. The chain joins TRBV10-3 to TRBJ2-5; D gene ambiguous. V was cut by 2 bases and J by 1 base, with 8 bases left in between. Germline CDR1 and CDR2: ENHRY and SYGVKD. This CDR3 region has 14 residues. CDR3 bases: TGTGCCATCAGTGAGGGGCAAAGCCAAGAGACCCAGTACTTC. As protein: CAISEGQSQETQYF.

In the case of this clonotype: The CDR3 does not close with the conserved phenylalanine or tryptophan, likely indicating a read error. This rearrangement joins TRBV7-3 to TRBJ2-1; D not certain. Per germline, CDR1 SGHTA and CDR2 FQGTGA. V was clipped by 5 bases and J by 7 bases, with 12 bases between them. CDR3 length: 13 amino acids. DNA for the CDR3: TGTGCCAGCAGCCCGGCCCCATGGAATGAGCAGTTCTCC. Translated: CASSPAPWNEQFS.

The sample holds a few counts of this clonotype. This chain uses TRBV18 with TRBJ1-1; 9 bases match TRBD1. The CDR3 spans 17 residues. Per germline, CDR1 KGHSH and CDR2 LQKENI. The V and J ends lost 3 bases and 0 bases, in that order; junction bases with no gene match: 8. The CDR3 DNA follows: TGTGCCAGCTCACCGTCGGACAGGGGAGGGATGAACACTGAAGCTTTCTTT. This gives the protein CASSPSDRGGMNTEAFF.

The chain recombines TRBV6-2 or TRBV6-3 with TRBJ1-5; possibly TRBD1 for D (6 bases). V dropped 6 bases and J dropped 3 bases, with 12 bases sitting between them. Germline V gene lookup returns CDR1 MNHEY and CDR2 SVGEGT. The CDR3 is 14 residues long. CDR3 bases: TGTGCCAGCAGCTCGGACAGTTTCAATCAGCCCCAGCATTTT. Its protein is CASSSDSFNQPQHF.

This clonotype was seen many times. The chain joins TRBV20-1 to TRBJ2-1; unclear D gene. This CDR3 is built from 11 residues. CDR1 is DFQATT and CDR2 is SNEGSKA in the germline V gene (reference sequence). V lost 1 base and J lost 7, with 5 bases in between. CDR3 nucleotides: TGCAGTGCTAGAGTAGTAAATGAGCAGTTCTTC. Its protein product is CSARVVNEQFF.

The CDR3 sequence is CASSYSGLAGVVGTQYF. DNA of the CDR3: TGTGCCAGCAGTTACTCGGGCCTAGCGGGAGTGGTAGGGACCCAGTACTTC. The chain joins TRBV6-5 to TRBJ2-5; 10 bases line up with TRBD2. Germline loops: CDR1 MNHEY, CDR2 SVGAGI. The junction had 11 bases not matched to a gene; V was cut back by 0 bases and J by 7 bases. The CDR3 has 17 amino acids.

The chain joins TRBV7-9 to TRBJ2-1; 7 bases line up with TRBD2. There are 15 residues in the CDR3. Germline CDR1 SEHNR, CDR2 FQNEAQ (reference sequence). The V segment lost 5 bases and the J segment 7 bases; nucleotides outside the gene matches: 11. For the CDR3, the DNA is TGTGCCAGCAGCCTGGGGACTAAATGGGGGAATGAGCAGTTCTTC. Amino acid sequence: CASSLGTKWGNEQFF.

This chain uses TRBV12-3 or TRBV12-4 with TRBJ2-1; 11 nucleotides line up with TRBD2. The CDR3 runs to 15 residues. V shed 6 bases, J shed 8 bases, and the junction held 9 bases outside the gene matches. The CDR3 DNA follows: TGTGCCAGCAGGAGAACTAGCGGGAGTAAGGATGAGCAGTTCTTC. Protein sequence: CASRRTSGSKDEQFF.

CDR3 sequence: CASAEGLRDTSSGANVLTF. The CDR3 DNA is TGTGCCAGCGCCGAAGGTTTGCGGGACACTAGCTCTGGGGCCAACGTCCTGACTTTC. This rearrangement joins TRBV9 to TRBJ2-6; D is possibly TRBD1 or TRBD2 (6 bases each). The length of the CDR3 is 19 residues. The ends were cut back, 7 bases at V and 0 bases at J, with 23 bases in the middle. CDR1 SGDLS and CDR2 YYNGEE come from the germline V gene.

V usage is TRBV28 and J usage is TRBJ1-5; D gene ambiguous. Trimming left V 10 bases short and J 7 bases short, with 20 bases between. CDR3 length equals 14 residues. Germline assignment: CDR1 MDHEN and CDR2 SYDVKM. The CDR3 is CATQWPSQVQPQHF. The CDR3 DNA reads as TGTGCCACACAGTGGCCTTCCCAAGTCCAGCCCCAGCATTTT. The full variable domain, completed using reference TRBV28 and TRBJ1-5, is DVKVTQSSRYLVKRTGEKVFLECVQDMDHENMFWYRQDPGLGLRLIYFSYDVKMKEKGDIPEGYSVSREKKERFSLILESASTNQTSMYLCATQWPSQVQPQHFGDGTRLSIL.

This clonotype was picked up a small number of times. This sequence joins TRBV24-1 and TRBJ2-1, with unresolved D. Trimming removed 2 bases at V and 5 bases at J, with 15 bases between. In germline, CDR1 is KGHDR, CDR2 SFDVKD. The CDR3 loop spans 16 amino acids. The CDR3 loop reads CATSDSVMTRNNEQFF. The CDR3 DNA is TGTGCCACCAGTGATTCCGTCATGACCCGAAACAATGAGCAGTTCTTC.

This clonotype was recorded a few times. The chain has TRBV6-5 and TRBJ2-1, with 10 bases that match TRBD2. This CDR3 contains 16 residues. J lost 9 bases, V lost 5 bases, and 13 bases had no gene match. Germline values: CDR1 MNHEY, CDR2 SVGAGI. CDR3 region: CASSRSGRASVSEQFF. CDR3 DNA sequence: TGTGCCAGCAGTCGCAGCGGGAGGGCCTCGGTTAGTGAGCAGTTCTTC.

Only a few counts were recorded for this clonotype. This sequence joins TRBV11-3 and TRBJ2-7; 7 bases agree with TRBD1. CDR3 length equals 11 residues. V lost 1 base to trimming and J lost 12 bases; unmatched junction nucleotides: 3. CDR1 is SGHNT and CDR2 is YENEEA in the germline V gene. The CDR3 sequence is CASSLGGQAYV. For the CDR3, the DNA is TGTGCCAGCAGCTTAGGTGGACAGGCGTACGTC.

The CDR3 DNA reads TGTGCCAGCAGCCGAGCTCTAGCTAACAATGAGCAGTTCTTC. Protein: CASSRALANNEQFF. The rearrangement uses TRBV12-3 or TRBV12-4 and TRBJ2-1, with D possibly being TRBD2 (5 bases). CDR3 length equals 14 residues. V was shortened by 6 bases and J by 5 bases, with 14 bases between the two germline ends.

The chain is built from TRBV20-1 and TRBJ2-2, with D hard to call. The CDR3 is 15 residues long. V lost 3 bases to trimming and J lost 4 bases, with 15 bases between them. CDR1 and CDR2 (germline): DFQATT, SNEGSKA (reference sequence). This CDR3 reads CSASLSSRTTGELFF. The CDR3 DNA follows: TGCAGTGCTAGTTTGTCGTCCAGGACCACCGGGGAGCTGTTTTTT.

J is TRBJ2-7 and V is TRBV10-3; 7 nucleotides line up with TRBD1. The germline CDR1 and CDR2 sequences are ENHRY and SYGVKD. The CDR3 totals 13 residues. Trimming at V came to 6 bases and at J to 0 bases, leaving 2 bases not matched to a gene. As DNA, the CDR3 is TGTGCCATCAGACGGGACAGCTCCTACGAGCAGTACGTC. Protein product: CAIRRDSSYEQYV.

The chain joins TRBV12-3 or TRBV12-4 to TRBJ2-1; TRBD2 matches at 7 bases. The CDR3 length is 18 residues. Trimming at V came to 1 base and at J to 5 bases, leaving 14 bases not matched to a gene. CDR3 DNA: TGTGCCAGCAGTTTAGGGGGCGGGAGCCGCCCCGCCGACAATGAGCAGTTCTTC. Amino acids: CASSLGGGSRPADNEQFF.

This clonotype was seen a few times. The chain combines TRBV7-9 with TRBJ2-7; 8 bases line up with TRBD2. The length of the CDR3 is 15 residues. From germline, CDR1 is SEHNR and CDR2 FQNEAQ (reference sequence). After removal of 1 base from V and 6 bases from J, the junction contained 8 bases not matched to a gene. CDR3 loop: CASSLDSGTSAEQYF. In DNA form, the CDR3 reads TGTGCCAGCAGCTTAGATTCCGGGACTAGTGCCGAGCAGTACTTC.

The V gene is TRBV5-1, the J gene TRBJ2-3; D unclear. Germline V gene sequence: CDR1 SGHRS, CDR2 YFSETQ. The CDR3 is 15 amino acids. V was shortened by 4 bases and J by 4 bases, with 16 bases between the two germline ends. The CDR3 reads CASSAAPSPADTQYF. In DNA form, the CDR3 reads TGCGCCAGCAGCGCTGCCCCGTCACCCGCAGATACGCAGTATTTT.

This clonotype was counted at least ten times. This sequence joins TRBV7-2 and TRBJ1-2; no clear D gene. CDR1 is SGHTA, CDR2 FQGNSA, per germline. The CDR3 has 14 amino acids. V was pared by 1 base and J by 0 bases, with 6 bases between. The CDR3 DNA is TGTGCCAGCAGCTTAGTTCCTACTAACTATGGCTACACCTTC. Protein product: CASSLVPTNYGYTF.

This clonotype was detected only a few times. The J gene is TRBJ2-7, the V gene TRBV28; a possible D gene is TRBD1 (5 bases). The CDR3 has 12 amino acids. Germline assignment: CDR1 MDHEN and CDR2 SYDVKM. V lost 7 bases to trimming and J lost 2 bases, with 9 bases between them. The CDR3 DNA reads as TGTGCCAGCACCGACAGACCCTACGAGCAGTACTTC. This encodes CASTDRPYEQYF. Full variable domain (remainder filled in from reference TRBV28 and TRBJ2-7): DVKVTQSSRYLVKRTGEKVFLECVQDMDHENMFWYRQDPGLGLRLIYFSYDVKMKEKGDIPEGYSVSREKKERFSLILESASTNQTSMYLCASTDRPYEQYFGPGTRLTVT.